These T cell receptor beta chains were read from a single sample in a study of radiation and T cells in renal cell carcinoma. Measured with immunoSEQ multiplex PCR; TCRdb has only the in-frame clones, and not every one. Of tens of thousands of clones in the sample, approximately 86% are singletons; the top ten hold about 23%. Here the sequenced sample was blood, taken from a patient whose treatment included radiotherapy and nephrectomy. The receptors were sampled from a woman between 50 and 59 years old with renal cell carcinoma. Each CDR3 is given with its conserved first and last residue. Fields, in order: clone size, V gene, CDR3 length, D gene, J gene, CDR3 protein, CDR3 DNA. D genes are given only for firm matches. Clone sizes are given selectively: once, few, many, or a class where the clone is expanded.

NA	TRBV7-3	13	NA	TRBJ2-7	CASSLGTTNEQYF	TGTGCCAGCAGCTTAGGGACAACAAACGAGCAGTACTTC
NA	TRBV5-1	14	TRBD2	TRBJ2-7	CASSPGGGSYEQYF	TGCGCCAGCAGCCCTGGGGGAGGGTCCTACGAGCAGTACTTC
NA	TRBV20-1	10	NA	TRBJ2-3	CSAGPNTQYF	TGCAGTGCCGGGCCAAATACGCAGTATTTT
NA	TRBV6-4	14	NA	TRBJ2-2	CASSDSTSTGELFF	TGTGCCAGCAGTGACTCTACTAGCACCGGGGAGCTGTTTTTT
NA	TRBV28	13	NA	TRBJ1-4	CASSLAQTRGLFF	TGTGCCAGCAGTTTAGCCCAAACTCGAGGACTGTTTTTT
NA	TRBV15	19	TRBD2	TRBJ2-3	CATSREGTGTSGSADTQYF	TGTGCCACCAGTCGGGAAGGGACCGGGACTAGCGGGAGTGCAGATACGCAGTATTTT
NA	TRBV4-3	14	NA	TRBJ1-4	CASSQAGINEKLFF	TGCGCCAGCAGCCAAGCGGGGATAAATGAAAAACTGTTTTTT
NA	TRBV18	15	NA	TRBJ2-3	CASSSGQSHGDTQYF	TGTGCCAGCTCATCCGGACAGAGCCATGGAGATACGCAGTATTTT
NA	TRBV6-5	12	NA	TRBJ1-2	CASSYFAGTQLF	TGTGCCAGCAGTTACTTCGCCGGGACTCAGCTTTTC
NA	TRBV10-3	15	NA	TRBJ1-1	CAISGRASGNTEAFF	TGTGCCATCAGTGGACGCGCCTCGGGGAACACTGAAGCTTTCTTT
NA	TRBV18	15	NA	TRBJ2-5	CASSQTSGTQETQYF	TGTGCCAGCTCACAAACGTCCGGGACCCAAGAGACCCAGTACTTC
NA	TRBV28	12	NA	TRBJ1-1	CASSMTTAEAFF	TGTGCCAGCAGTATGACGACAGCCGAAGCTTTCTTT
NA	TRBV7-6	13	TRBD2	TRBJ2-5	CASRAGTQETQYF	TGTGCCTCACGAGCGGGGACCCAAGAGACCCAGTACTTC
NA	TRBV6-6	12	NA	TRBJ1-2	CASSREDYGYTF	TGTGCCAGCAGTAGGGAGGATTATGGCTACACCTTC
NA	TRBV4-3	13	NA	TRBJ2-5	CASSQDQMETQYF	TGCGCCAGCAGCCAAGATCAAATGGAGACCCAGTACTTC
few	TRBV11-2	15	TRBD1	TRBJ2-5	CASSPMDRGQETQYF	TGTGCCAGCAGCCCGATGGACAGGGGGCAAGAGACCCAGTACTTC
few	TRBV2	13	NA	TRBJ2-7	CASSDVGSYEQYF	TGTGCCAGCAGTGATGTAGGTTCGTACGAGCAGTACTTC
NA	TRBV25-1	15	NA	TRBJ2-5	CASSDTGALGETQYF	TGTGCCAGCAGTGACACGGGAGCTCTCGGGGAGACCCAGTACTTC
NA	TRBV28	16	NA	TRBJ2-4	CASSLHSLETKNIQYF	TGTGCCAGCAGTTTACATTCTTTGGAGACCAAAAACATTCAGTACTTC
NA	TRBV14	15	TRBD1	TRBJ1-1	CASSPRTGGMSEAFF	TGTGCCAGCAGCCCAAGGACAGGGGGCATGTCTGAAGCTTTCTTT
NA	TRBV4-3	14	TRBD1	TRBJ1-6	CASSQAGGNSPLHF	TGCGCCAGCAGCCAAGCAGGGGGTAATTCACCCCTCCACTTT
NA	TRBV19	14	TRBD1	TRBJ2-3	CASSGTALTDTQYF	TGTGCCAGCTCCGGGACAGCCCTCACAGATACGCAGTATTTT
NA	TRBV20-1	10	NA	TRBJ2-5	CSAVQETQYF	TGCAGTGCTGTTCAAGAGACCCAGTACTTC
NA	TRBV19	14	NA	TRBJ1-2	CASSPREGGDGYTF	TGTGCCAGTAGTCCCCGGGAAGGGGGGGATGGCTACACCTTC
few	TRBV30	13	NA	TRBJ1-2	CAWSAGVRGGYTF	TGTGCCTGGAGTGCAGGCGTCAGGGGAGGCTACACCTTC
NA	TRBV28	12	NA	TRBJ1-1	CASSLVGGEAFF	TGTGCCAGCAGTTTAGTGGGGGGCGAAGCTTTCTTT
NA	TRBV6-5	14	NA	TRBJ2-3	CASSYSGFEDTQYF	TGTGCCAGCAGTTACTCAGGGTTCGAAGATACGCAGTATTTT
NA	TRBV7-9	12	NA	TRBJ2-7	CASSPGRHEQYF	TGTGCCAGCAGCCCTGGTCGGCACGAGCAGTACTTC
NA	TRBV7-9	13	NA	TRBJ2-5	CASSRGNQETQYF	TGTGCCAGCAGCAGGGGGAACCAAGAGACCCAGTACTTC
NA	TRBV19	12	NA	TRBJ2-5	CASSIVGGTQYF	TGTGCCAGTAGTATAGTCGGCGGGACCCAGTACTTC
NA	TRBV7-2	15	TRBD1	TRBJ2-3	CASSSGQVITDTQYF	TGTGCCAGCAGTTCCGGACAGGTCATCACAGATACGCAGTATTTT
few	TRBV6-5	13	NA	TRBJ1-2	CASSYSSVTGYTF	TGTGCCAGCAGTTACTCGTCAGTTACTGGCTACACCTTC
NA	TRBV28	13	NA	TRBJ1-2	CASSLSRSDGYTF	TGTGCCAGCAGTTTGTCACGGAGCGATGGCTACACCTTC
NA	TRBV5-8	15	NA	TRBJ2-7	CASSVRRGRMGEQYF	TGTGCCAGCAGCGTACGCAGGGGACGTATGGGAGAGCAGTACTTC
NA	TRBV7-9	14	NA	TRBJ1-1	CASSPGTGHTEAFF	TGTGCCAGCAGCCCAGGGACTGGGCACACTGAAGCTTTCTTT
few	TRBV28	13	NA	TRBJ1-1	CASSLRGKGEAFF	TGTGCCAGCAGTTTAAGAGGGAAGGGTGAAGCTTTCTTT
few	TRBV30	13	NA	TRBJ2-2	CAWSVRNTGELFF	TGTGCCTGGAGTGTACGCAACACCGGGGAGCTGTTTTTT
NA	TRBV10-3	14	TRBD2	TRBJ2-7	CAMTKTSGICEQYF	TGTGCCATGACAAAGACTAGCGGGATTTGCGAGCAGTACTTC
NA	TRBV2	14	TRBD2	TRBJ2-3	CASSRTSGMDTQYF	TGTGCCAGCAGCAGGACTAGCGGGATGGATACGCAGTATTTT
NA	TRBV10-1	14	NA	TRBJ2-7	CASSESTGVNEQYF	TGCGCCAGCAGTGAGTCGACGGGGGTGAACGAGCAGTACTTC
NA	TRBV15	13	NA	TRBJ1-5	CATSRDRNQPQHF	TGTGCCACCAGCAGAGATAGGAATCAGCCCCAGCATTTT
NA	TRBV11-2	12	NA	TRBJ2-3	CASSPYTDTQYF	TGTGCCAGCAGCCCGTACACAGATACGCAGTATTTT
NA	TRBV7-3	14	NA	TRBJ2-2	CASSPNTNTGELFF	TGTGCCAGCAGCCCGAACACGAACACCGGGGAGCTGTTTTTT
NA	TRBV5-4	13	NA	TRBJ2-1	CASSTPPGDEQFF	TGTGCCAGCAGCACCCCCCCCGGCGATGAGCAGTTCTTC
NA	TRBV11-2	16	NA	TRBJ2-7	CASSLDRLANSYEQYF	TGTGCCAGCAGCTTAGATCGTCTAGCAAACTCCTACGAGCAGTACTTC
NA	TRBV6-5	13	NA	TRBJ1-5	CATSIGPKQPQHF	TGTGCCACCAGTATAGGTCCGAAACAGCCCCAGCATTTT
NA	TRBV30	15	NA	TRBJ1-5	CAWSSRGVVNQPQHF	TGTGCCTGGAGTAGTCGCGGGGTCGTAAATCAGCCCCAGCATTTT
NA	TRBV29-1	13	NA	TRBJ1-1	CSVGWQPNTEAFF	TGCAGCGTTGGTTGGCAGCCGAACACTGAAGCTTTCTTT